A single sample is the source of the 4 T cell receptor beta chains below, sequenced in a study of cytomegalovirus exposure and HLA in healthy donors. The PCR employed 60 Vbeta primers together with 13 Jbeta primers. Generated by immunoSEQ multiplex PCR, the TCRdb table keeps only in-frame clones and is missing some. The table has more than 80,000 clones, approximately 79% seen once. Source material: PBMCs. These receptors all come from a woman in her sixties in good health and CMV-seropositive.

The chain joins TRBV27 to TRBJ2-7; D is possibly TRBD1 (6 bases). Germline CDR1 is MNHEY and CDR2 is SMNVEV (reference sequence). The CDR3 runs to 14 residues. Trimming took off 6 bases at V and 2 bases at J, with 14 bases between the two ends. CDR3 amino acids: CASSSWQGTYEQYF. The CDR3, as DNA: TGTGCCAGCAGCAGCTGGCAGGGGACCTACGAGCAGTACTTC.

In this sample, this clone turned up a few times. The rearrangement uses TRBV5-4 and TRBJ1-5, with D maybe TRBD1 (5 bases). The germline V gene has CDR1 SGHNT and CDR2 YYREEE (reference sequence). The CDR3 runs 14 residues. Between the trimmed V and J ends, which lost 3 bases and 4 bases, there was a span of 11 bases. The CDR3 region has the DNA TGTGCCAGCAGCTCGCAGGGTACTAATCAGCCCCAGCATTTT. This sequence encodes CASSSQGTNQPQHF.

This chain uses TRBV5-6 with TRBJ2-3; D is ambiguous. Per the germline V gene, CDR1 is SGHDT and CDR2 is YYEEEE. The V end was cut by 5 bases, the J end by 0 bases, with 25 bases between. The CDR3 contains 19 residues. The CDR3 protein is CASSLPVFRQLPSTDTQYF. The CDR3 DNA reads as TGTGCCAGCAGTTTACCGGTTTTTCGGCAACTACCCAGCACAGATACGCAGTATTTT. Full variable domain (rest looked up from reference TRBV5-6 and TRBJ2-3): DAGVTQSPTHLIKTRGQQVTLRCSPKSGHDTVSWYQQALGQGPQFIFQYYEEEERQRGNFPDRFSGHQFPNYSSELNVNALLLGDSALYLCASSLPVFRQLPSTDTQYFGPGTRLTVL.

This clone was seen at least ten times. The rearrangement uses TRBV6-5 and TRBJ1-2; 7 positions match TRBD1. Looked up from germline, CDR1 is MNHEY and CDR2 is SVGAGI. V lost 6 bases and J lost 8; bases outside the gene matches: 6. The CDR3 has 12 amino acids. The CDR3: CASSPGGGGYTF. In DNA, the CDR3 is TGTGCCAGCAGCCCTGGAGGGGGCGGCTACACCTTC.